The TCR beta chain described here comes from a study of control samples from healthy donors and cancer patients. Germline V gives CDR1 GTSNPN, CDR2 SVGIG (reference sequence). The V end was cut by 1 base, the J end by 4 bases, with 7 bases between. The CDR3 covers 12 residues. Here immunoSEQ multiplex PCR was the method, and the copy in TCRdb shows in-frame clones only, minus some. Among around 130,000 clones listed, around 87% were seen once. The source of this sequence is a young man in good health. What was sequenced was blood. The chain is built from TRBV30 and TRBJ1-2; D is unclear. CDR3 sequence: CAWSGTPYGYTF. CDR3 coding DNA: TGTGCCTGGAGTGGGACGCCCTATGGCTACACCTTC.